This T cell receptor beta chain was observed in a study of blood T cell repertoires in COVID-19. Study at large: Donors in the United States, Italy and Spain gave samples during acute or convalescent COVID-19. The cDNA or gDNA used as material had been derived from T cells, B-cell-depleted T cells, or PBMCs.

Germline CDR1 reads MDHEN; CDR2 reads SYDVKM. This CDR3 has 12 amino acids. V was pared by 7 bases and J by 0 bases, with 7 bases between. As processed by the authors: Amplified reference gene primers provided the basis for estimating nucleated cell counts. The method was immunoSEQ multiplex PCR; TCRdb's version includes in-frame clones alone and lacks a portion of them. For V, J and clone size, that table is used; D and trimming come from the DNA. The sample yields over 30,000 clones, roughly four fifths seen once. The source is a human donor in a cohort sampled during active COVID-19. The sequencing sample was made of peripheral blood. This rearrangement joins TRBV28 to TRBJ2-7; unclear D gene. CDR3 DNA sequence: TGTGCCAGCATGCGGAACTCCTACGAGCAGTACTTC. Amino acid sequence: CASMRNSYEQYF.